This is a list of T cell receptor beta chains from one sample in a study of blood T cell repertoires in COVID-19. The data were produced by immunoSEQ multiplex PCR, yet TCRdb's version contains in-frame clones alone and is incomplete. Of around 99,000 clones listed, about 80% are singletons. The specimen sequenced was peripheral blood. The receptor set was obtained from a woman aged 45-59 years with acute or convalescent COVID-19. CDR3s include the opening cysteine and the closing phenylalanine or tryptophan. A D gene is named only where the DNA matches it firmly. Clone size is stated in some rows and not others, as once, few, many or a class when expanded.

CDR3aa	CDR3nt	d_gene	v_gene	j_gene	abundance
CASSLVGDNYGYTF	TGCGCCAGCAGCTTGGTCGGAGATAACTATGGCTACACCTTC	-	TRBV5-1	TRBJ1-2	-
CASSLVAWRGYTF	TGTGCCAGCAGCTTGGTTGCTTGGAGGGGCTACACCTTC	-	TRBV5-4	TRBJ1-2	-
CASSPRTGPTDTQYF	TGTGCCAGCAGCCCCAGGACAGGGCCAACAGATACGCAGTATTTT	TRBD1	TRBV3-1/TRBV3-2	TRBJ2-3	-
CAWSGLDSERSNTGELFF	TGTGCCTGGAGTGGGTTAGACAGCGAAAGGTCGAACACCGGGGAGCTGTTTTTT	-	TRBV30	TRBJ2-2	-
CASTRQGGVEAFF	TGTGCCAGCACAAGACAGGGTGGGGTCGAAGCTTTCTTT	TRBD1	TRBV12-3/TRBV12-4	TRBJ1-1	-
CASSPRRGAHTEAFF	TGTGCCAGCAGCCCCCGGCGGGGGGCGCACACTGAAGCTTTCTTT	-	TRBV3-1/TRBV3-2	TRBJ1-1	once
CASSITPGLSTEAFF	TGTGCCAGTTCGATAACGCCAGGGCTATCCACTGAAGCTTTCTTT	-	TRBV27	TRBJ1-1	medium-sized
CASSPTIEQNTEAFF	TGTGCCAGCTCACCGACTATAGAACAGAACACTGAAGCTTTCTTT	-	TRBV18	TRBJ1-1	-
CASSQDRYSEAFF	TGTGCCAGCAGCCAGGACAGGTACAGTGAAGCTTTCTTT	TRBD1	TRBV12-3/TRBV12-4	TRBJ1-1	once
CASSLARGGGDF	TGTGCCAGCAGCTTGGCACGGGGGGGCGGGGATTTT	-	TRBV5-6	TRBJ1-1	-
CASSFSGSGELFF	TGTGCCAGCAGTTTTTCAGGGTCCGGGGAGCTGTTTTTT	-	TRBV12-3/TRBV12-4	TRBJ2-2	few
CASSVAGSGGASGTQYF	TGTGCCAGCAGCGTAGCGGGTAGCGGGGGGGCCTCGGGTACGCAGTATTTT	TRBD2	TRBV9	TRBJ2-3	-
CASSPSSGNTIYF	TGTGCCAGCAGCCCGAGCTCTGGAAACACCATATATTTT	-	TRBV5-5	TRBJ1-3	-
CASSYLGDSSPLHF	TGTGCCAGCAGTTACTTAGGCGACAGTTCACCCCTCCACTTT	-	TRBV6-6	TRBJ1-6	-
CASSENSQNTEAFF	TGTGCCAGCAGTGAAAACAGCCAGAACACTGAAGCTTTCTTT	-	TRBV2	TRBJ1-1	few
CASNQGPYEQYF	TGTGCCAGCAACCAGGGGCCCTACGAGCAGTACTTC	-	TRBV6-5	TRBJ2-7	-
CASSLPLLQGSGNTIYF	TGTGCCAGCAGCTTACCCTTATTACAGGGCTCAGGAAACACCATATATTTT	-	TRBV7-9	TRBJ1-3	-
CASSPSRGLGNTGELFF	TGTGCCAGCAGCCCATCCAGGGGGCTCGGGAACACCGGGGAGCTGTTTTTT	TRBD1	TRBV9	TRBJ2-2	-
CASSNLTGRIEKLFF	TGTGCCAGTAGTAACCTGACAGGACGGATTGAAAAACTGTTTTTT	-	TRBV19	TRBJ1-4	-
CASSPDRTSGIGYEQYF	TGTGCCAGCTCACCAGATCGGACTAGCGGGATTGGCTACGAGCAGTACTTC	TRBD2	TRBV18	TRBJ2-7	-
CASAGGAEGETQYF	TGTGCCAGCGCCGGGGGGGCTGAGGGTGAGACCCAGTACTTC	TRBD2	TRBV9	TRBJ2-5	once
CASSPGTGFSPETF	TGTGCCAGCAGCCCTGGGACAGGTTTTTCCCCGGAGACCTTC	TRBD1	TRBV7-3	TRBJ1-2	-
CASSVRQGHGSPLHF	TGTGCCAGCAGCGTCCGGCAGGGGCACGGGTCACCCCTCCACTTT	-	TRBV9	TRBJ1-6	-
CASSQDLYGPDRVNGYTF	TGCGCCAGCAGCCAAGACCTATATGGCCCGGACAGGGTAAATGGCTACACCTTC	TRBD1	TRBV4-1	TRBJ1-2	-
CASSLLGGFLGYTF	TGTGCCAGCAGTCTACTCGGGGGTTTTCTTGGCTACACCTTC	-	TRBV27	TRBJ1-2	-
CASMDLHSGANVLTF	TGTGCCAGCATGGACTTACACTCTGGGGCCAACGTCCTGACTTTC	-	TRBV6-5	TRBJ2-6	-
CASSGQGGTDTQYF	TGTGCCAGCAGTGGACAGGGAGGAACAGATACGCAGTATTTT	-	TRBV2	TRBJ2-3	-
CASTQGGGGEYGYTF	TGTGCCAGCACCCAAGGAGGGGGCGGCGAGTATGGCTACACCTTC	TRBD1	TRBV28	TRBJ1-2	-
CASSKADRAYEQYF	TGTGCCAGCAGCAAAGCGGACAGGGCCTACGAGCAGTACTTC	-	TRBV21-1	TRBJ2-7	-
CATSDGVGAFF	TGTGCCACCAGTGACGGAGTCGGAGCTTTCTTT	-	TRBV24-1	TRBJ1-1	-